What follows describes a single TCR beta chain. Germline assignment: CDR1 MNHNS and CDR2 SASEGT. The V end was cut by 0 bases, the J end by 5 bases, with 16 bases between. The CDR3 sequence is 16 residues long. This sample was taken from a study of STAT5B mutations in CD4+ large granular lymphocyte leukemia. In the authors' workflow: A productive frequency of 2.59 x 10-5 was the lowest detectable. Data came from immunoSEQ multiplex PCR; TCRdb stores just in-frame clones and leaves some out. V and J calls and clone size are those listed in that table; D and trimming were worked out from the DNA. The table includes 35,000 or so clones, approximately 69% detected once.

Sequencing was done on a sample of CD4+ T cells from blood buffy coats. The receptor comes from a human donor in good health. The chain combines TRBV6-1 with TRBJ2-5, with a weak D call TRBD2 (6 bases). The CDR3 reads CASSEALSSGWETQYF. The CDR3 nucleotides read TGTGCCAGCAGTGAAGCCCTTAGCAGCGGGTGGGAGACCCAGTACTTC.